The clone carrying this T cell receptor beta chain came up many times. These data originate in a study of T cells after yellow fever vaccination. Study-wide background: Preparing low-cell-number fractions relied on SMART-Seq v4 Ultra Low Input.

TCRdb reprocessed the 5' RACE reads via MiXCR and lists one record per CDR3 protein. The sample includes about 300,000 distinct CDR3 sequences, less than 9.5% of them seen just once. Per the germline V gene, CDR1 is SGHVS and CDR2 is FNYEAQ. The CDR3 totals 17 residues. J gave up 2 bases and V 5 bases, and 9 bases lay outside the gene matches. The sample consisted of CD4+ T cells sorted from PBMCs, taken 5 days after the yellow fever booster vaccination. The gene calls are TRBV7-6 and TRBJ2-5, with TRBD2 matching over 12 bases. This receptor was taken from a man aged 18-30 years who received the YFV17D yellow fever vaccine. For the CDR3, the DNA is TGTGCCAGCAGCCCTAGGACTAGCGGGGATGCACAAGAGACCCAGTACTTC. Its protein product is CASSPRTSGDAQETQYF. Combining the CDR3 with reference TRBV7-6 and TRBJ2-5 gives the whole variable domain GAGVSQSPRYKVTKRGQDVALRCDPISGHVSLYWYRQALGQGPEFLTYFNYEAQQDKSGLPNDRFSAERPEGSISTLTIQRTEQRDSAMYRCASSPRTSGDAQETQYFGPGTRLLVL.